A selection of T cell receptor beta chains follows, all from one sample in a study of untreated major depressive disorder. Repertoires were generated with immunoSEQ multiplex PCR, while TCRdb's copy carries only in-frame clones and drops some. The top ten hold 5% to 5.5% of the sample, which has just over 20,000 clones, around 87% seen once. The material sequenced was CD4+ T cells from PBMCs. The receptors come from a woman aged 25 to 45 in good health. Both conserved end residues are part of each CDR3.

V gene,CDR3 protein
TRBV6-5,CASSYSSGSTNEKLFF
TRBV6-6,CASSYASGQGFGYTF
TRBV6-1,CASSEQGWGYTF
TRBV28,CASSLFRGRPLHF
TRBV27,CASSPRLGLGFNEQFF
TRBV5-6,CASSLGMRSGELFF
TRBV4-2,CASSQVGGSEKLFF
TRBV30,CAWSVPENTEAFF
TRBV5-4,CASTLGGTDYNEQFF
TRBV10-2,CASSLAEGEQFF
TRBV7-2,CASSLGAGYESPLHF
TRBV28,CASSLAQQETQYF
TRBV15,CATSRDRLLRGGEGDTDTQYF
TRBV6-5,CASSYSGSRETQYF
TRBV6-8,CASSYQGIMNTEAFF
TRBV9,CASSVDVGGELFF
TRBV6-1,CASRPGGSYNEQFF
TRBV28,CASSLHRGLGNQPQHF
TRBV2,CASSDVTVNTEAFF
TRBV7-2,CASSLVTGSNYGYTF
TRBV7-2,CASSPTIGVGYGYTF
TRBV29-1,CSVRPDQTEAFF
TRBV7-2,CASSQDSRNQPQHF
TRBV2,CASGRQGVDEKLFF
TRBV7-2,CASSLIGVGNEQFF
TRBV5-1,CASSPTGGDTQYF
TRBV11-3,CASSSPGQGTTGELFF
TRBV27,CASRWGGHPSDGYTF
TRBV5-6,CASSPRPVADTQYF
TRBV11-3,CASSLDHGDPTDTQYF
TRBV6-5,CASTPDRLNSPLHF
TRBV2,CASSVWGLGYTF
TRBV5-1,CASSPDRDNSPLHF
TRBV11-2,CASSPYLTDRNTEAFF
TRBV9,CASSVGDRWTGNTIYF
TRBV4-3,CASSHRDRVRYGYTF
TRBV9,CASSVQGSRETQYF
TRBV11-2,CASSLGASNTEAFF
TRBV5-1,CASSRDRGSTDTQYF
TRBV11-2,CASSSLRLGWGEQYF
TRBV2,CASATGTVNTEAFF
TRBV13,CASSRGAGFGANVLTF
TRBV27,CASSLFGPQAIGYTF